What follows are 8 T cell receptor beta chains derived from one specimen sequenced in a study of blood T cell repertoires in COVID-19. Clones were read by immunoSEQ multiplex PCR, and TCRdb kept only the in-frame ones, dropping some. The data contain hundreds of thousands of clones, approximately 86% of them singletons. The sequenced material came from peripheral blood. The receptor source for this set is a human donor in a cohort sampled during active COVID-19.

V gene TRBV29-1 combines with J gene TRBJ2-5, with 7 bases lining up with TRBD1. The CDR3 runs 12 residues. The junction had 7 bases not matched to a gene; V was cut back by 8 bases and J by 4 bases. Germline assignment: CDR1 SQVTM and CDR2 ANQGSEA. The CDR3 loop reads CSSEQGSETQYF. The DNA of the CDR3 is TGCAGCTCAGAACAGGGGTCAGAGACCCAGTACTTC.

The sample holds a few counts of this clone. The rearrangement uses TRBV7-9 and TRBJ1-3; D not resolved. The germline V and J ends were trimmed by 5 bases and 0 bases, with 11 bases remaining between them. In germline, CDR1 is SEHNR, CDR2 FQNEAQ (reference sequence). This CDR3 contains 15 residues. DNA of the CDR3: TGTGCCAGCAGCCCTTACTCCATCTCTGGAAACACCATATATTTT. Encoded protein: CASSPYSISGNTIYF.

The chain combines TRBV5-1 with TRBJ2-2, with 10 bases matching TRBD1. The germline gives CDR1 SGHRS, CDR2 YFSETQ. This CDR3 has 16 residues. Trimming removed 3 bases from V and 4 bases from J; junction bases left unmatched: 6. The CDR3 coding sequence is TGCGCCAGCAGCTGGACCGGGACAGGGGTCACCGGGGAGCTGTTTTTT. Translating it yields CASSWTGTGVTGELFF.

The chain combines TRBV2 with TRBJ1-6; weak D call: TRBD1 (6 bases). The germline V and J ends were trimmed by 10 bases and 9 bases, with 31 bases remaining between them. This CDR3 comprises 18 residues. CDR1 and CDR2 (germline): SNHLY, FYNNEI. The CDR3 region is CATNIGGIAHLGGSPLHF. The CDR3 DNA reads as TGTGCCACTAATATAGGGGGAATCGCCCACCTAGGGGGTTCACCCCTCCACTTT.

The V gene is TRBV7-9, the J gene TRBJ1-5; D gene ambiguous. Trimming removed 0 bases from V and 6 bases from J, with 9 bases in between. Germline CDR1 and CDR2: SEHNR and FQNEAQ (reference sequence). This CDR3 comprises 14 residues. This chain's CDR3 is CASSLAGEIQPQHF. CDR3 coding DNA: TGTGCCAGCAGCTTAGCTGGGGAGATTCAGCCCCAGCATTTT.

This chain connects TRBV28 to TRBJ1-2, with 7 bases that match TRBD1. The CDR3 length is 15 residues. V was pared by 6 bases and J by 5 bases, with 12 bases of the junction left unmatched. Germline CDR1 reads MDHEN; CDR2 reads SYDVKM. CDR3 protein: CASSLRTGSGYGYTF. CDR3 in DNA: TGTGCCAGCAGCCTCAGGACAGGTTCGGGATATGGCTACACCTTC.

To note about this clone: Other DNA sequences in the same sample also yield this CDR3. The chain is built from TRBV7-2 and TRBJ2-5, with TRBD2 as a possible D gene (5 bases). This CDR3 is built from 13 residues. V gave up 4 bases and J gave up 5 bases, with 11 bases separating them. CDR1 is SGHTA, CDR2 FQGNSA, per germline. DNA for the CDR3: TGTGCCAGCAGCTCAGGACGCGGGGAGACCCAGTACTTC. This encodes CASSSGRGETQYF. Drawing the rest from reference TRBV7-2 and TRBJ2-5, the complete variable domain is GAGVSQSPSNKVTEKGKDVELRCDPISGHTALYWYRQSLGQGLEFLIYFQGNSAPDKSGLPSDRFSAERTGGSVSTLTIQRTQQEDSAVYLCASSSGRGETQYFGPGTRLLVL.

The chain recombines TRBV6-5 with TRBJ2-2; D perhaps matches TRBD1 (5 bases). Trimming left V 10 bases short and J 4 bases short, with 19 bases between. Per germline, CDR1 MNHEY and CDR2 SVGAGI. The CDR3 is 15 amino acids. CDR3: CATAVRVRGTGELFF. The CDR3 bases are TGTGCCACCGCAGTACGAGTAAGGGGCACCGGGGAGCTGTTTTTT.